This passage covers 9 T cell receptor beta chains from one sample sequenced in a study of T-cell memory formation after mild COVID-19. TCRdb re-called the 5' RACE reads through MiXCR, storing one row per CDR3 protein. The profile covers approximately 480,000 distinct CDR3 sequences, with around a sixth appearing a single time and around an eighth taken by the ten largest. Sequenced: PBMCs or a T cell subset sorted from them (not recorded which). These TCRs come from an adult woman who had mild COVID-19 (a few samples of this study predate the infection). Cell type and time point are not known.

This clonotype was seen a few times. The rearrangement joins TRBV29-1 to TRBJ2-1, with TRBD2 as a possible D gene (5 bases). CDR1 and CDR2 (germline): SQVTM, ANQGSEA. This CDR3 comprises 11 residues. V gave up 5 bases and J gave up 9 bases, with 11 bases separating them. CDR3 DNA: TGCAGCGTTTCGGGATTTTTTGAGCAGTTCTTC. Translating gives CSVSGFFEQFF.

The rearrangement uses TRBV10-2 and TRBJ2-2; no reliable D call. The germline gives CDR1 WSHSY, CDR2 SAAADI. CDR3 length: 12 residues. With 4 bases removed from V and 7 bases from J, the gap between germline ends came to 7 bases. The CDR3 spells CASSVPIGELFF. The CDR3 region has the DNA TGCGCCAGCAGTGTACCCATCGGGGAGCTGTTTTTT.

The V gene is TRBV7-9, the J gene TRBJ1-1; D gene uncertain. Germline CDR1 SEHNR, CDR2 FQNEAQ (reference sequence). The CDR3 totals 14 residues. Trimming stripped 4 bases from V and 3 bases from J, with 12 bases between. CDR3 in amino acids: CASSSDWVDTEAFF. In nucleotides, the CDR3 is TGTGCCAGCAGCTCGGACTGGGTGGACACTGAAGCTTTCTTT. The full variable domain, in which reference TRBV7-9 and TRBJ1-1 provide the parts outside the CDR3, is DTGVSQNPRHKITKRGQNVTFRCDPISEHNRLYWYRQTLGQGPEFLTYFQNEAQLEKSRLLSDRFSAERPKGSFSTLEIQRTEQGDSAMYLCASSSDWVDTEAFFGQGTRLTVV.

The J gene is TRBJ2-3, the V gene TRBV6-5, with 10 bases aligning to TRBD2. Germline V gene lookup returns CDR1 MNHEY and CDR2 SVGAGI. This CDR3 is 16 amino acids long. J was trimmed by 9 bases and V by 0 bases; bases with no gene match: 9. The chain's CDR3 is CASSYSASGGPGTQYF. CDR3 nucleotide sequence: TGTGCCAGCAGTTACTCTGCTAGCGGGGGCCCCGGAACGCAGTATTTT.

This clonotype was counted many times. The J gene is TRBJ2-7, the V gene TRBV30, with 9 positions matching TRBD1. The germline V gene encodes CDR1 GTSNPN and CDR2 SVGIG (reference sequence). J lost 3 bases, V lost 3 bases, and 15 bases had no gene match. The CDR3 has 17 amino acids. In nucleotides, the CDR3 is TGTGCCTGGAGAGCCCTAACCCCAGGGACAGGGTACTACGAGCAGTACTTC. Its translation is CAWRALTPGTGYYEQYF.

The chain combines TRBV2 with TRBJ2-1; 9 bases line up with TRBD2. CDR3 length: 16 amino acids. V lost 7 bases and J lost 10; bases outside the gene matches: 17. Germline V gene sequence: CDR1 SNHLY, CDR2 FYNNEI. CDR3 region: CASNLDQREAPREQFF. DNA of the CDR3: TGTGCCAGCAACCTGGATCAGCGGGAGGCCCCCCGGGAGCAGTTCTTC.

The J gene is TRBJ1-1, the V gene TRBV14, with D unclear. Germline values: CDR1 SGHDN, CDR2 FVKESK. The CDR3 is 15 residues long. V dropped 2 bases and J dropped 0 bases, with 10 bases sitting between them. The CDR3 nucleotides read TGTGCCAGCAGCCAAACGCTCGCAGTGAACACTGAAGCTTTCTTT. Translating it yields CASSQTLAVNTEAFF.

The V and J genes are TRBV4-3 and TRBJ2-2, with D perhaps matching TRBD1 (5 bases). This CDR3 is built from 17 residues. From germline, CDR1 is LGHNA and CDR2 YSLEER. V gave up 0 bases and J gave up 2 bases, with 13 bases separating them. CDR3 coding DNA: TGCGCCAGCAGCCAAGATGGGGCAGGGAAAAACACCGGGGAGCTGTTTTTT. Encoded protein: CASSQDGAGKNTGELFF.

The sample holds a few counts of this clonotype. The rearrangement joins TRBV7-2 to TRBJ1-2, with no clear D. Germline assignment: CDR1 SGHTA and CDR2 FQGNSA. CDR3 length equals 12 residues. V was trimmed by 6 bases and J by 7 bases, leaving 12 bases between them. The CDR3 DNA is TGTGCCAGCAGTCAACCGATGGGTGGCTACACCTTC. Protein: CASSQPMGGYTF.